This TCR beta chain was recorded in a study of T cell responses to AZD1222 COVID-19 vaccine. Findings and caveats of the study: Nearly half of unique spike-specific TCRs reportedly avoided B.1.351 and B.1.1.7 mutated regions. Spike-wide coverage was observed for vaccine-associated CD4 TCRs, with dominant responses at 160-218 and 743-854.

A remark on this clone: Its antigen is not known.

Sequencing used immunoSEQ multiplex PCR; TCRdb keeps in-frame clones, though not all of them. The table shows fewer than 200,000 clones, with roughly 88% occurring only once. This CDR3 has 15 residues. CDR1 is LNHDA, CDR2 SQIVND, per germline (reference sequence). The junction had 10 bases not matched to a gene; V was cut back by 7 bases and J by 2 bases. This sequence was found in an adult in good health. V gene TRBV19 combines with J gene TRBJ1-1; 7 nucleotides align to TRBD1. The sequencing here drew on peripheral blood, taken on day 0 of AZD1222 vaccination. Here the CDR3 reads CASIGQAGLNTEAFF. For the CDR3, the DNA is TGTGCCAGTATTGGACAGGCGGGGTTAAACACTGAAGCTTTCTTT.